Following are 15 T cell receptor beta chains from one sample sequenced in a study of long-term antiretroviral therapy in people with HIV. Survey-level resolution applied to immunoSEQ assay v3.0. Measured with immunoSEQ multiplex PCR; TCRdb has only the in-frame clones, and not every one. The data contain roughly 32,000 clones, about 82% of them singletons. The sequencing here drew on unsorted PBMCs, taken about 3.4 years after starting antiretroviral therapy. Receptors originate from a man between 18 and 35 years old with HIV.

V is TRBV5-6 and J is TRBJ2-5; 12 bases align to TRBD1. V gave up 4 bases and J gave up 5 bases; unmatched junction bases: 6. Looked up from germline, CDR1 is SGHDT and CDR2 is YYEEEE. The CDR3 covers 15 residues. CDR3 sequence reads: CASSKGQGAWETQYF. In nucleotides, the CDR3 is TGTGCCAGCAGCAAGGGACAGGGGGCGTGGGAGACCCAGTACTTC.

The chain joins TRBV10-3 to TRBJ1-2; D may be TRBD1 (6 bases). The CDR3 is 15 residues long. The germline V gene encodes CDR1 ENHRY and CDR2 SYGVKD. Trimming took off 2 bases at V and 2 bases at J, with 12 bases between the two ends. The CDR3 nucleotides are TGTGCCATCAGTGAGGGACAGAGGAGAAACTATGGCTACACCTTC. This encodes CAISEGQRRNYGYTF.

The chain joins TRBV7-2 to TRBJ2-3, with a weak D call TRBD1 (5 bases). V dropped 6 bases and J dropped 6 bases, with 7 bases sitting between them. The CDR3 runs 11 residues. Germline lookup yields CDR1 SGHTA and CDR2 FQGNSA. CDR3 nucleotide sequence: TGTGCCAGCAGTTGGGGCGATACGCAGTATTTT. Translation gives CASSWGDTQYF.

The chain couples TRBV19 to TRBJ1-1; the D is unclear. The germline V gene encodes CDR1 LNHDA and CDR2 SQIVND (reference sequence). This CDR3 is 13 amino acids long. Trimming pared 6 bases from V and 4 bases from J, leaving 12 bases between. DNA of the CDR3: TGTGCCAGTAGGGCGGGTTATGGCACTGAAGCTTTCTTT. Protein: CASRAGYGTEAFF. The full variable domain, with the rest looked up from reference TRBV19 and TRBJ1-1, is DGGITQSPKYLFRKEGQNVTLSCEQNLNHDAMYWYRQDPGQGLRLIYYSQIVNDFQKGDIAEGYSVSREKKESFPLTVTSAQKNPTAFYLCASRAGYGTEAFFGQGTRLTVV.

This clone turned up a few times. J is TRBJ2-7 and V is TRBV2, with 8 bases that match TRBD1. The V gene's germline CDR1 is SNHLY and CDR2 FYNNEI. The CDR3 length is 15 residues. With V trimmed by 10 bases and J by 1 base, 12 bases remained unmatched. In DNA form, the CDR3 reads TGTGCCAAAGGAGGACGGGACAGGCCTTCCTACGAGCAGTACTTC. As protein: CAKGGRDRPSYEQYF.

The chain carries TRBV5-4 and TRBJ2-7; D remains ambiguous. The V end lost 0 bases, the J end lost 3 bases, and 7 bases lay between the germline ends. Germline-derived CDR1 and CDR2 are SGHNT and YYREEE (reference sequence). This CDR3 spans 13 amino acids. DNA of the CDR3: TGTGCCAGCAGCTTGGTTTCCGGCTACGAGCAGTACTTC. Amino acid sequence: CASSLVSGYEQYF.

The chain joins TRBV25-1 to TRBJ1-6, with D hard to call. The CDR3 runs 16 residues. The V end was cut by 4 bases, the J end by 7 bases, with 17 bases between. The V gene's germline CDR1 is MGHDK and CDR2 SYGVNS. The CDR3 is CASSGPPQPLNSPLHF. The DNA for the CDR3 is TGTGCCAGCAGTGGCCCCCCACAGCCGCTCAATTCACCCCTCCACTTT.

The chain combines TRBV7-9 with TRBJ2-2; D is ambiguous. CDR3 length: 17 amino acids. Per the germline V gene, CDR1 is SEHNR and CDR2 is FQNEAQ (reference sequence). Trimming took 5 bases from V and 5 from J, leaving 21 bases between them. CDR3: CASSPPPRSRETGELFF. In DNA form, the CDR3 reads TGTGCCAGCAGCCCACCCCCGCGTTCAAGGGAAACCGGGGAGCTGTTTTTT.

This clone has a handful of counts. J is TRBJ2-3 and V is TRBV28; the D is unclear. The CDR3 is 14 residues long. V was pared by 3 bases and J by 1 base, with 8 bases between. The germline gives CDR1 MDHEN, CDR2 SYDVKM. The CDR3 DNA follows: TGTGCCAGCAGTTTTGTCGCAGGCACAGATACGCAGTATTTT. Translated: CASSFVAGTDTQYF.

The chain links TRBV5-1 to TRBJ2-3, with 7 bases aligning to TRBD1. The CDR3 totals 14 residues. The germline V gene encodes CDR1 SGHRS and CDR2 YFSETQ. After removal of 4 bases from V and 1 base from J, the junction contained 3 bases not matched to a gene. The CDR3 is CASSPGQGTDTQYF. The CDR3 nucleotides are TGCGCCAGCAGCCCCGGACAGGGCACAGATACGCAGTATTTT.

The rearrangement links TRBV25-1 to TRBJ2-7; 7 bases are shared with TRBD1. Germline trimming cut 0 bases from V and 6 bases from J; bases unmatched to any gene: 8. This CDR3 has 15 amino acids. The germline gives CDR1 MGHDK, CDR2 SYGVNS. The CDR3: CASSEYDRAYGEQYF. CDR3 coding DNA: TGTGCCAGCAGTGAATATGACAGGGCTTATGGCGAGCAGTACTTC.

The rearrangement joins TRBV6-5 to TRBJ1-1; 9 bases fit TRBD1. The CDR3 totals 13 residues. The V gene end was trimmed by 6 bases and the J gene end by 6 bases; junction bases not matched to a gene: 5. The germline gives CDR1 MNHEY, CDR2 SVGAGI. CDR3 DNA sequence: TGTGCCAGCAGCGTCGGACAGGGGCCTGAAGCTTTCTTT. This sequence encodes CASSVGQGPEAFF.

The CDR3 loop is CASSPEGQGSNQPQHF. CDR3 DNA: TGCGCCAGCAGCCCAGAGGGACAGGGTAGCAATCAGCCCCAGCATTTT. This chain uses TRBV5-1 with TRBJ1-5; 9 bases fit TRBD1. Looked up from germline, CDR1 is SGHRS and CDR2 is YFSETQ. With V trimmed by 4 bases and J by 0 bases, 5 bases remained unmatched. The CDR3 runs to 16 residues.

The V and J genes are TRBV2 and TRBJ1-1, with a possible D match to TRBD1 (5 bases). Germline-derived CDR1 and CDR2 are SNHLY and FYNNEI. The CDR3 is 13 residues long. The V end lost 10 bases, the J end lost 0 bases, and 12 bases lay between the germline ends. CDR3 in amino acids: CATRAALNTEAFF. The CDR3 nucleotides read TGTGCCACCAGGGCGGCCCTGAACACTGAAGCTTTCTTT.

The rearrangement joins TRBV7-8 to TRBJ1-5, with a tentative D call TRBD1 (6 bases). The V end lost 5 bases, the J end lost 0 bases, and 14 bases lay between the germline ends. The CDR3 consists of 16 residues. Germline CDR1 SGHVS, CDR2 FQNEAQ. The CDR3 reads CASSGRGGFSNQPQHF. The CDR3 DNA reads TGTGCCAGCAGCGGAAGAGGGGGTTTTAGCAATCAGCCCCAGCATTTT.